The 27 T cell receptor beta chains below come from one sample, sequenced in a study of radiotherapy plus CTLA-4 blockade in lung cancer. TCRdb keeps only in-frame clones here, not all; method: immunoSEQ multiplex PCR. The sample holds about 94,000 clones; approximately 78% are singletons and the top ten take about 25%. Sequenced here: peripheral blood, sampled from a patient treated with radiotherapy plus ipilimumab. These receptors originate from a human donor with non-small cell lung cancer that progressed on radiotherapy plus ipilimumab.

V is TRBV7-8 and J is TRBJ2-7; 7 positions agree with TRBD2. This CDR3 spans 14 amino acids. J lost 4 bases, V lost 5 bases, and 8 bases had no gene match. The germline V gene encodes CDR1 SGHVS and CDR2 FQNEAQ. CDR3 DNA sequence: TGTGCCAGCAGCCGGGGGGACTCCTCATACGAGCAGTACGTC. This sequence encodes CASSRGDSSYEQYV.

Points on this clone: The same CDR3 can be traced to other DNA sequences in this sample. The chain links TRBV27 to TRBJ1-1; 8 positions agree with TRBD1. The CDR3 contains 14 residues. CDR1 and CDR2 from the germline V gene are MNHEY and SMNVEV (reference sequence). V was pared by 3 bases and J by 1 base, with 1 base of the junction left unmatched. CDR3 region: CASSLGTGNTEAFF. The CDR3 DNA reads TGTGCCAGCAGTTTGGGGACAGGGAACACTGAAGCTTTCTTT.

The chain's CDR3 is CASSVGAGYEQYV. CDR3 DNA sequence: TGTGCCAGCAGTGTAGGGGCGGGCTACGAGCAGTACGTC. The chain links TRBV14 to TRBJ2-7, with D perhaps matching TRBD1 or TRBD2 (5 bases each). Germline CDR1 and CDR2: SGHDN and FVKESK. CDR3 length: 13 amino acids. V lost 6 bases, J lost 3 bases, and 12 bases lay in between.

The chain recombines TRBV7-6 with TRBJ2-2; D gene unclear. This CDR3 region has 14 residues. The germline CDR1 and CDR2 sequences are SGHVS and FNYEAQ. Trimming shortened V by 1 base and J by 4 bases, and 7 bases separated the two germline ends. Here the CDR3 DNA reads TGTGCCAGCAGCTTAGATCGCGGCACCGGGGAGCTGTTTTTT. It codes for CASSLDRGTGELFF. The complete variable domain, with remaining parts taken from reference TRBV7-6 and TRBJ2-2, reads GAGVSQSPRYKVTKRGQDVALRCDPISGHVSLYWYRQALGQGPEFLTYFNYEAQQDKSGLPNDRFSAERPEGSISTLTIQRTEQRDSAMYRCASSLDRGTGELFFGEGSRLTVL.

The chain joins TRBV9 to TRBJ2-1, with 10 bases aligning to TRBD2. Germline V gene sequence: CDR1 SGDLS, CDR2 YYNGEE. The J segment lost 2 bases and the V segment lost 1 base, leaving 3 bases of the junction unmatched. The CDR3 is 16 amino acids. The CDR3, as DNA: TGTGCCAGCAGCGTAACTAGCGGGGATACCTACAATGAGCAGTTCTTC. This encodes CASSVTSGDTYNEQFF.

The rearrangement links TRBV25-1 to TRBJ2-2; D is unclear. Trimming removed 1 base from V and 6 bases from J, with 12 bases in between. CDR1 is MGHDK and CDR2 is SYGVNS in the germline V gene. The CDR3 loop spans 15 amino acids. The CDR3 DNA reads as TGTGCCAGCAGTGAATGGGTCGGAGAATCCGGGGAGCTGTTTTTT. Residues: CASSEWVGESGELFF.

The V and J genes are TRBV7-9 and TRBJ2-3; 14 nucleotides match TRBD2. V lost 5 bases and J lost 9; bases outside the gene matches: 4. Germline V gene lookup returns CDR1 SEHNR and CDR2 FQNEAQ (reference sequence). The CDR3 is 14 residues long. CDR3 DNA: TGTGCCAGCAGCACAGGGACTAGCGGGAGCACGCAGTATTTT. Encoded protein: CASSTGTSGSTQYF.

This chain uses TRBV6-5 with TRBJ1-3; D ambiguous. Trimming removed 0 bases from V and 0 bases from J, with 9 bases in between. CDR1 is MNHEY and CDR2 is SVGAGI in the germline V gene. This CDR3 spans 16 amino acids. CDR3 amino acids: CASSYSNSHSGNTIYF. CDR3 bases: TGTGCCAGCAGTTACTCGAACAGCCACTCTGGAAACACCATATATTTT.

This chain connects TRBV10-3 to TRBJ2-2; D gene unclear. Trimming pared 8 bases from V and 0 bases from J, leaving 7 bases between. CDR1 and CDR2 (germline): ENHRY, SYGVKD. The CDR3 runs to 13 residues. The CDR3 coding sequence is TGTGCCATCGTCAAAACGAACACCGGGGAGCTGTTTTTT. It codes for CAIVKTNTGELFF.

J is TRBJ1-4 and V is TRBV5-6; TRBD1 agrees at 11 bases. With V trimmed by 0 bases and J by 8 bases, 12 bases remained unmatched. This CDR3 has 18 amino acids. The germline V gene has CDR1 SGHDT and CDR2 YYEEEE. CDR3 residues: CASSLAGTGGAVWEKLFF. The CDR3 nucleotides read TGTGCCAGCAGCTTGGCCGGGACAGGGGGAGCTGTGTGGGAAAAACTGTTTTTT.

For the CDR3, the DNA is TGTGCCAGCAGTTTGGGGGGATCCTACAATGAGCAGTTCTTC. This encodes CASSLGGSYNEQFF. The J gene is TRBJ2-1, the V gene TRBV28, with D maybe TRBD2 (6 bases). V was clipped by 3 bases and J by 1 base, with 7 bases between them. This CDR3 has 14 residues. The germline V gene encodes CDR1 MDHEN and CDR2 SYDVKM.

The V and J genes are TRBV10-3 and TRBJ1-1; D unresolved. Between the trimmed V and J ends, which lost 10 bases and 1 base, there was a span of 13 bases. Germline CDR1 reads ENHRY; CDR2 reads SYGVKD. This CDR3 contains 13 residues. Here the CDR3 reads CATLDGGNTEAFF. The CDR3 nucleotides read TGTGCCACCTTGGACGGAGGGAACACTGAAGCTTTCTTT.

The chain couples TRBV29-1 to TRBJ2-5; 7 bases are a match to TRBD1. From germline, CDR1 is SQVTM and CDR2 ANQGSEA. Trimming took 6 bases from V and 5 from J; bases not matched to a gene: 6. The CDR3 length is 12 residues. CDR3 residues: CSVRGTDETQYF. Here the CDR3 DNA reads TGCAGCGTCCGAGGGACAGACGAGACCCAGTACTTC.

This clone appeared a single time. This chain connects TRBV2 to TRBJ2-1; 7 nucleotides line up with TRBD2. This CDR3 is 16 amino acids long. The germline V gene has CDR1 SNHLY and CDR2 FYNNEI. Unmatched junction bases numbered 5, after V lost 0 bases and J lost 3 bases. CDR3: CASSEAPASGYNEQFF. Here the CDR3 DNA reads TGTGCCAGCAGTGAAGCGCCGGCTAGCGGCTACAATGAGCAGTTCTTC.

This clone showed up just once. This chain joins TRBV4-1 and TRBJ2-5, with 8 nucleotides matching TRBD1. V lost 0 bases, J lost 4 bases, and 1 base stayed unmatched. The CDR3 contains 14 residues. CDR1 is MGHRA and CDR2 is YSYEKL in the germline V gene. CDR3 sequence (DNA): TGCGCCAGCAGCCAAGAAGGACAGGGAGAGACCCAGTACTTC. This sequence encodes CASSQEGQGETQYF.

The rearrangement links TRBV6-1 to TRBJ1-1; the match to TRBD1 covers 7 bases. The length of the CDR3 is 14 residues. J lost 1 base, V lost 7 bases, and 6 bases had no gene match. The germline V gene has CDR1 MNHNS and CDR2 SASEGT. The CDR3 nucleotides are TGTGCCAGCACCAGACAGGGCCAGAACACTGAAGCTTTCTTT. Residues: CASTRQGQNTEAFF.

The chain links TRBV27 to TRBJ2-1; 8 nucleotides line up with TRBD1. In germline, CDR1 is MNHEY, CDR2 SMNVEV (reference sequence). This CDR3 is 17 amino acids long. V shed 1 base and J 8 bases; nucleotides not matched to a gene: 13. CDR3 sequence: CASSLFVTDRAVDEQFF. CDR3 sequence (DNA): TGTGCCAGCAGTTTATTCGTGACGGACAGGGCGGTCGATGAGCAGTTCTTC.

This clone was counted once. The chain couples TRBV5-4 to TRBJ2-1; tentative D call: TRBD2 (5 bases). The CDR3 consists of 14 residues. The germline V gene has CDR1 SGHNT and CDR2 YYREEE (reference sequence). Trimming shortened V by 2 bases and J by 1 base, and 7 bases separated the two germline ends. This CDR3 reads CASSFGSSYNEQFF. The DNA of the CDR3 is TGTGCCAGCAGCTTTGGGAGTTCCTACAATGAGCAGTTCTTC.

The V and J genes are TRBV30 and TRBJ2-1; D gene unclear. Looked up from germline, CDR1 is GTSNPN and CDR2 is SVGIG (reference sequence). Trimming removed 0 bases at V and 9 bases at J, with 9 bases between. The CDR3 extends over 12 amino acids. CDR3 protein: CAWSVLLGEQFF. In DNA form, the CDR3 reads TGTGCCTGGAGTGTACTTCTGGGTGAGCAGTTCTTC. The full variable domain, in which reference TRBV30 and TRBJ2-1 provide the parts outside the CDR3, is SQTIHQWPATLVQPVGSPLSLECTVEGTSNPNLYWYRQAAGRGLQLLFYSVGIGQISSEVPQNLSASRPQDRQFILSSKKLLLSDSGFYLCAWSVLLGEQFFGPGTRLTVL.

The CDR3 region has the DNA TGTGCCAGCAGTTCGTCGGACAGAATCTACGAGCAGTACGTC. It codes for CASSSSDRIYEQYV. V gene TRBV28 combines with J gene TRBJ2-7, with TRBD1 as a possible D gene (6 bases). There are 14 residues in the CDR3. Germline assignment: CDR1 MDHEN and CDR2 SYDVKM. The V and J ends lost 4 bases and 3 bases respectively, with 13 bases between them.

The rearrangement uses TRBV7-3 and TRBJ2-1; D may be TRBD1 or TRBD2 (5 bases each). V lost 3 bases, J lost 5 bases, and 14 bases lay in between. CDR1 is SGHTA and CDR2 is FQGTGA in the germline V gene. The CDR3 sequence is 15 residues long. The chain's CDR3 is CASSLGPPGNNEQFF. DNA of the CDR3: TGTGCCAGCAGCTTGGGACCTCCGGGTAACAATGAGCAGTTCTTC.

V is TRBV10-3 and J is TRBJ1-2, with 7 bases lining up with TRBD1. After removal of 4 bases from V and 8 bases from J, the junction contained 10 bases not matched to a gene. Germline V lookup: CDR1 ENHRY, CDR2 SYGVKD. There are 14 residues in the CDR3. The CDR3 coding sequence is TGTGCCATCAGTGGAGACAGGGCTGGTGGGGGCTACACCTTC. Its protein is CAISGDRAGGGYTF.

The gene calls are TRBV30 and TRBJ2-3; TRBD2 might be the D (6 bases). Germline V gives CDR1 GTSNPN, CDR2 SVGIG (reference sequence). Trimming pared 4 bases from V and 1 base from J, leaving 15 bases between. The CDR3 totals 15 residues. CDR3 coding DNA: TGTGCCTGGACCCGGGGGAGAGGGCGCACAGATACGCAGTATTTT. It is translated as CAWTRGRGRTDTQYF.

The gene calls are TRBV7-9 and TRBJ1-1, with 10 positions matching TRBD1. The V gene end was trimmed by 3 bases and the J gene end by 5 bases; junction bases not matched to a gene: 6. CDR1 and CDR2 from the germline V gene are SEHNR and FQNEAQ (reference sequence). The CDR3 is 15 residues long. CDR3 loop: CASSFPGQGRTEAFF. In nucleotides, the CDR3 is TGTGCCAGCAGCTTTCCGGGACAGGGGCGGACTGAAGCTTTCTTT. The variable domain in full, completed from reference TRBV7-9 and TRBJ1-1, reads DTGVSQNPRHKITKRGQNVTFRCDPISEHNRLYWYRQTLGQGPEFLTYFQNEAQLEKSRLLSDRFSAERPKGSFSTLEIQRTEQGDSAMYLCASSFPGQGRTEAFFGQGTRLTVV.

The gene calls are TRBV7-3 and TRBJ2-1; tentatively, D is TRBD2 (6 bases). Germline assignment: CDR1 SGHTA and CDR2 FQGTGA. V was clipped by 3 bases and J by 0 bases, with 12 bases between them. There are 16 residues in the CDR3. In nucleotides, the CDR3 is TGTGCCAGCAGCTTCACGGCGGGGAGCTCCTACAATGAGCAGTTCTTC. This translates into CASSFTAGSSYNEQFF.

The J gene is TRBJ1-5, the V gene TRBV18; D may be TRBD1 (6 bases). Trimming removed 6 bases from V and 5 bases from J, with 20 bases in between. CDR1 is KGHSH and CDR2 is LQKENI in the germline V gene. This CDR3 contains 16 residues. The CDR3 DNA sequence: TGTGCCAGCTCCCCGATGGGGGGCCGTGGTGATCAGCCCCAGCATTTT. This encodes CASSPMGGRGDQPQHF.

This chain uses TRBV5-1 with TRBJ2-3, with D tentatively TRBD1 (5 bases). This CDR3 has 15 residues. Trimming stripped 6 bases from V and 1 base from J, with 15 bases between. The germline V gene encodes CDR1 SGHRS and CDR2 YFSETQ. DNA for the CDR3: TGCGCCAGCACGCTGTACAGGTACGGCACAGATACGCAGTATTTT. Residues: CASTLYRYGTDTQYF.